This note documents a single T cell receptor beta chain sequence. Its antigen is still unknown. Stated treatment: oral pan-JAK inhibitor, 5-10 mg twice daily. Collection of lesional scalp punch biopsies and peripheral blood was performed in alopecia areata patients. The sample belongs to a study of CD8+ T cells in alopecia areata. Study-wide findings and caveats: Numerous expanded lesional clones remained in scalp and blood during tofacitinib.

CDR3 length: 15 residues. From germline, CDR1 is MNHNS and CDR2 SASEGT. Trimming removed 6 bases from V and 1 base from J, with 13 bases in between. Extracted RNA was reverse transcribed into cDNA, the sequencing template. Using immunoSEQ multiplex PCR, the repertoire was profiled, and TCRdb retains in-frame clones only, with some absent. The data hold under 1,500 clones, with roughly 73% observed a single time. The chain recombines TRBV6-1 with TRBJ1-5, with TRBD1 as a possible D gene (6 bases). The source material was skin, sampled at week 24, from a patient treated with tofacitinib. This receptor was taken from a human donor with alopecia areata. In nucleotides, the CDR3 is TGTGCCAGCAGAAGGGGGTCACAAAGCAATCAGCCCCAGCATTTT. Its protein is CASRRGSQSNQPQHF.